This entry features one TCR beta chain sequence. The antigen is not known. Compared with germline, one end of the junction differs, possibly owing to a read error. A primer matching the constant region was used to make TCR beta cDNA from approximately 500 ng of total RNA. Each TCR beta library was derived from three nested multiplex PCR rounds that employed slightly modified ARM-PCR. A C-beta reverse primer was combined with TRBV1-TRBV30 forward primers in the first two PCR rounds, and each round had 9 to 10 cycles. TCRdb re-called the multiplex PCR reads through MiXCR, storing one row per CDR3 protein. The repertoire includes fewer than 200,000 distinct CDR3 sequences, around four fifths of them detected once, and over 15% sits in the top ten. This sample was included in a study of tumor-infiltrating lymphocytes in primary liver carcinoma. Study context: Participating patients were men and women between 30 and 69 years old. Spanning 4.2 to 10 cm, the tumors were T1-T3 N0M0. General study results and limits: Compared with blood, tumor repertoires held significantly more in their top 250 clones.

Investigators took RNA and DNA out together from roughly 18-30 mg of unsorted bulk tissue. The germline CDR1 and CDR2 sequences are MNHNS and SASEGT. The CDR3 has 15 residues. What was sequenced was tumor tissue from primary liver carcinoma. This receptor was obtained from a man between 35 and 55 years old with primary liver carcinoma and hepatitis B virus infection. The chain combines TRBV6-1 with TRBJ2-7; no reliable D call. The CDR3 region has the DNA TGTGTCAGCAGTGAAGTGATGGGTTCCCCCTTCGAGCAGTACTTC. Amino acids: CVSSEVMGSPFEQYF.